This TCR beta chain was profiled in a study of T cell repertoires in cytomegalovirus infection. Background on the study: Newly reported HLA-C-restricted and thoroughly characterized HLA-B-restricted CMV epitopes were employed. In public TCR beta signatures, there were indications of both CMV infection and matching HLA type.

The study, taken as a whole, reports: Across the ex vivo response, the dominant clonotypes were HLA-C-restricted CMV-specific TCR beta clonotypes.

This clonotype has at least ten counts. The antigen is not known. Using its own MiXCR run on the reads, TCRdb lists one record per CDR3 protein. The sample lists about 830,000 distinct CDR3 sequences; 30% to 35% were seen once. This clonotype was obtained from a human donor in good health (CMV status not recorded). Some clones in this sample may be carry-over from other donors' samples. Sequencing was performed on cultured CD8+ T cells from PBMCs, taken from culture after CMV antigen stimulation.

In DNA form, the CDR3 reads TGTGCCAGCAGTCCTCATTCAAGCCCGAACACTGAAGCTTTCTTT. Translation gives CASSPHSSPNTEAFF. V is TRBV7-2 and J is TRBJ1-1; D remains unclear. The germline V gene has CDR1 SGHTA and CDR2 FQGNSA. This CDR3 has 15 residues. V lost 6 bases, J lost 1 base, and 15 bases lay in between.